This T cell receptor (beta chain) was captured in a study of T cells after yellow fever vaccination (dated by TCRdb to between 2018 and 2021). A note on the overall study: The SMART-Seq v4 Ultra Low Input RNA kit was used to prepare libraries from fractions with low cell numbers. Bulk PBMC replicates and cell subsets were isolated from blood drawn at multiple timepoints before and after both primary and secondary immunization. Bulk TCR alpha and beta repertoires were sequenced longitudinally to track T-cell clones before and after primary and booster YFV17D yellow fever vaccination. Two healthy male donors made up the cohort, one aged 18 to 29 years and the other aged 30 to 39 years.

This clonotype was counted many times. What antigen it recognizes has not been identified. No qualities accompany the bases; no much larger clone lies one base away. The CDR3 sequence holds 15 residues, the cysteine and phenylalanine included. Only the CDR3 part of the read is kept: 45 bases, read in frame from the first base. At the junction V is shortened by 3 bases and J by 3 bases; bases outside the gene matches: 8. The germline V gene encodes CDR1 MGHRA and CDR2 YSYEKL. This sample was sequenced with an Illumina NovaSeq 6000. Synthesis of TCR cDNA relied on 5'RACE template switching, a step that introduced a universal primer site along with unique molecular identifiers. cDNA synthesis was primed from both the TCR alpha and TCR beta constant segments. Library amplification used two PCR steps, and the second PCR step added sample barcodes and sequencing adapters. Sequencing of libraries was performed on Illumina HiSeq 2500 (2x100 bp) or NovaSeq (2x150 bp). As for how the authors treated the data: Reads were demultiplexed and collapsed into UMI consensus sequences with MIGEC, and V(D)J alignment was performed with MiXCR. Vaccine-responding clonotypes were identified with edgeR using replicate PBMC samples, with FDR below 0.01 and a log2 fold change above 5 up to day 15 being required. CD4 or CD8 identity was assigned to each bulk clonotype according to whether the clonotype was present at higher abundance in the sequenced CD4 repertoire or the sequenced CD8 repertoire. Using fastp at Q25 and MiXCR, TCRdb reprocessed the public reads and kept productive beta chains. CDR3 protein duplicates are merged, each entry listing the most common genes and DNA. The authors' filters were not applied to this entry. The sample yields some 250,000 distinct CDR3 sequences; about 3.5% were counted once. Around a fifth of the sample is held by the ten biggest clonotypes.

The meaning of the sample's treatment or condition label: live attenuated yellow fever vaccine strain. Two biological replicates of bulk PBMCs were collected at each blood-draw timepoint. PBMCs were isolated from peripheral blood using a standard Ficoll-Paque protocol. RNA was extracted with TriZol from bulk PBMCs, CD4 and CD8 fractions, and dextramer-positive and dextramer-negative fractions. The study at large found these results: Computational filtering was needed because FACS-sorted repertoires could contain abundant contaminating clonotypes from the bulk population. A small fraction of clonotypes showed up in both the CD4 and CD8 compartments, probably as a result of convergent recombination. After the booster, most of the clones that had expanded following primary vaccination were detected again (just under 97% of CD4 and around 90% of CD8), which suggests that memory was broadly maintained. Compared with the primary T-cell response, the secondary T-cell response was weaker but faster, peaking on day 5 rather than day 15. Because the study included only a couple of donors, the extent to which the findings can be generalized is limited.

The receptor's source is a man aged 18 to 29 who received the YFV17D yellow fever vaccine. The sequencing used PBMCs, collected 15 days after the yellow fever booster vaccination. The receptor chain draws on TRBV4-1 and TRBJ2-7; the junction holds 7 bases that match TRBD1. CDR3 sequence: CASSQEGTDIYEQYF. The base sequence is TGCGCCAGCAGCCAGGAAGGGACAGATATCTACGAGCAGTACTTC.